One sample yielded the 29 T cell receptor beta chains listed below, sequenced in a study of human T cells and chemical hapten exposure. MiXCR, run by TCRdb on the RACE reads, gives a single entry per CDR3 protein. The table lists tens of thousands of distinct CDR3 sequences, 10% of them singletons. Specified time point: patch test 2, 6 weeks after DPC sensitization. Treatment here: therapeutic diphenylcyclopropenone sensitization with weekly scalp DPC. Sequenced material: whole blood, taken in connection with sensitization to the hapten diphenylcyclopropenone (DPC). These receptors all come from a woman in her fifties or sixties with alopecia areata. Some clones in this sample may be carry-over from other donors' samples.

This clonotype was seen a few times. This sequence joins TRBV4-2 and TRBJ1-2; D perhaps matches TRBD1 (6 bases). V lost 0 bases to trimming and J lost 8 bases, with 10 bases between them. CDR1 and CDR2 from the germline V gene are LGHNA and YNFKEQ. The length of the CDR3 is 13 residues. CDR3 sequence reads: CASSQDRGGGYTF. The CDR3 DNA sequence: TGTGCCAGCAGCCAAGATCGAGGGGGAGGCTACACCTTC.

In nucleotides, the CDR3 is TGCAGTGCTAGAACGTGGAGAAGCACAGATACGCAGTATTTT. Encoded protein: CSARTWRSTDTQYF. The chain couples TRBV20-1 to TRBJ2-3; no clear D gene. Trimming stripped 2 bases from V and 0 bases from J, with 9 bases between. Germline CDR1 is DFQATT and CDR2 is SNEGSKA (reference sequence). The CDR3 has 14 amino acids.

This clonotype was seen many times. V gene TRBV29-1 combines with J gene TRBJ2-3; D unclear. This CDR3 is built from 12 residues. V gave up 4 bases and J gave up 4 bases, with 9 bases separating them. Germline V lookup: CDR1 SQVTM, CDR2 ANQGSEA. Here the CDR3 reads CSVALPPDTQYF. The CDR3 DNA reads TGCAGCGTTGCTCTCCCCCCAGATACGCAGTATTTT.

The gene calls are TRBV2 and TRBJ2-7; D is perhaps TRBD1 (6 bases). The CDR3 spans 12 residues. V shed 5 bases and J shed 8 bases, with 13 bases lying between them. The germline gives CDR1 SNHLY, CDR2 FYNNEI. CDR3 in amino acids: CASSSGHPKQYF. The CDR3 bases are TGTGCCAGCAGTTCGGGACACCCGAAGCAGTACTTC.

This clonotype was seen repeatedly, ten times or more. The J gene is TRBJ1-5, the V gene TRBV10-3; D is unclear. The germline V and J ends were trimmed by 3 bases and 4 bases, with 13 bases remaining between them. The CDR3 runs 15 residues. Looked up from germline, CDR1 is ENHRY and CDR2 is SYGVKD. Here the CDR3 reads CAISDSLRRNQPQHF. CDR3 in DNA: TGTGCCATCAGTGATTCACTCCGGAGAAATCAGCCCCAGCATTTT.

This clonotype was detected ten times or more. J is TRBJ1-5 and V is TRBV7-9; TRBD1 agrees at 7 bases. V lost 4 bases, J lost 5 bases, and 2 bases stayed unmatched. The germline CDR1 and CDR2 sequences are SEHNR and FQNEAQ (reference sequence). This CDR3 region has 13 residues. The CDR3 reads CASSSGQYQPQHF. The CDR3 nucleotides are TGTGCCAGCAGCTCGGGACAGTATCAGCCCCAGCATTTT.

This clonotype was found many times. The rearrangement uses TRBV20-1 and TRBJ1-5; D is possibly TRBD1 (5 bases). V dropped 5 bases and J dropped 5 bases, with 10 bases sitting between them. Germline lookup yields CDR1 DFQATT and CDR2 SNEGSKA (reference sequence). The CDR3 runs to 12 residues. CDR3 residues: CSAGGRHQPQHF. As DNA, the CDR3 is TGCAGTGCTGGGGGGAGACATCAGCCCCAGCATTTT.

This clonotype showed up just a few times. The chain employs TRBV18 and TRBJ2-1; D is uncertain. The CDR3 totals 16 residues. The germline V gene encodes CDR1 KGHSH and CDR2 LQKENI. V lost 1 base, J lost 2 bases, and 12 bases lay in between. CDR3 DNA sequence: TGTGCCAGCTCACCACGGTTAGCAGGCGCCTACAATGAGCAGTTCTTC. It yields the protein CASSPRLAGAYNEQFF.

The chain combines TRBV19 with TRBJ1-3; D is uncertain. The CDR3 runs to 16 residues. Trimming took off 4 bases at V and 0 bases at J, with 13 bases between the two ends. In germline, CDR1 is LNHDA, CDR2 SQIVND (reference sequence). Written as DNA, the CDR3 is TGTGCCAGTAGTACAACCGACGGCAGCTCTGGAAACACCATATATTTT. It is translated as CASSTTDGSSGNTIYF.

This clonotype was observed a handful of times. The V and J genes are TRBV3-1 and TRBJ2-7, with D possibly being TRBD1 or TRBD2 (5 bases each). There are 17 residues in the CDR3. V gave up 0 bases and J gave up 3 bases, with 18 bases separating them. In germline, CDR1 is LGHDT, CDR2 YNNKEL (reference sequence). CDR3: CASSQDGGRRRSYEQYF. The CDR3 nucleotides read TGTGCCAGCAGCCAAGATGGGGGTAGGAGGAGAAGCTACGAGCAGTACTTC.

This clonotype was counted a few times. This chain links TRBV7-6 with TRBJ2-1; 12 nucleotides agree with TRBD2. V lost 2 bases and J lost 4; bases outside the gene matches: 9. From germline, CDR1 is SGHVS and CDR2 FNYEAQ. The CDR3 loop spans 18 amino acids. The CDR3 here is CASSLRLAGDQIYNEQFF. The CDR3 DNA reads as TGTGCCAGCAGCTTACGACTAGCGGGAGATCAGATATACAATGAGCAGTTCTTC.

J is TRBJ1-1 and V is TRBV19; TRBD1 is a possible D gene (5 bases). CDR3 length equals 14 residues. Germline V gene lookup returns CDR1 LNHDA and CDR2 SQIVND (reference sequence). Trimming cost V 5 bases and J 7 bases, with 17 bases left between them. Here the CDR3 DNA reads TGTGCCAGTAGTCCCCCGGGGCCTGTTGGTGAAGCTTTCTTT. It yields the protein CASSPPGPVGEAFF.

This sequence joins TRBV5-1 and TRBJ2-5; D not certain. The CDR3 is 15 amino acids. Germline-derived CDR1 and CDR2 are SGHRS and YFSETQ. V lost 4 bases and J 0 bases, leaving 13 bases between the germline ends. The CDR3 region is CASSPLLGNQETQYF. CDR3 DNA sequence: TGCGCCAGCAGCCCCTTGTTGGGAAACCAAGAGACCCAGTACTTC.

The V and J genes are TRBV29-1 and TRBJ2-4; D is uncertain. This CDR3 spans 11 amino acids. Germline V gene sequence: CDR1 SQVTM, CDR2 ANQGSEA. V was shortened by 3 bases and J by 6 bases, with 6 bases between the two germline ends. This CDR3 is CSVEGRNIQYF. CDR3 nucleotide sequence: TGCAGCGTTGAGGGTAGAAACATTCAGTACTTC.

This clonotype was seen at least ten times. The CDR3 loop reads CASSQDPGVNQPQHF. The CDR3, as DNA: TGTGCCAGCAGCCAAGACCCGGGAGTCAATCAGCCCCAGCATTTT. The genes are TRBV3-1 and TRBJ1-5; D is ambiguous. The CDR3 has 15 residues. The V end was cut by 0 bases, the J end by 3 bases, with 9 bases between. CDR1 is LGHDT, CDR2 YNNKEL, per germline (reference sequence).

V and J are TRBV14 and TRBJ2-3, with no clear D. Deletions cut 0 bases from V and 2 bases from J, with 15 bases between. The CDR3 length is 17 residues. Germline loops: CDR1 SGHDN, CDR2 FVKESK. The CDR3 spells CASSQDKVGFLTDTQYF. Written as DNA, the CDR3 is TGTGCCAGCAGCCAAGACAAAGTTGGGTTCCTCACAGATACGCAGTATTTT.

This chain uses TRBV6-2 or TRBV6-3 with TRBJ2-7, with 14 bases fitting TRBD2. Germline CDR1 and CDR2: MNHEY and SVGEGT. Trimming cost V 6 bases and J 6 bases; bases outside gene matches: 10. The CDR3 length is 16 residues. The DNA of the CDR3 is TGTGCCAGCAGCCGTCCGGGACTAGCGGGAGTGAGCGAGCAGTACTTC. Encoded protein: CASSRPGLAGVSEQYF.

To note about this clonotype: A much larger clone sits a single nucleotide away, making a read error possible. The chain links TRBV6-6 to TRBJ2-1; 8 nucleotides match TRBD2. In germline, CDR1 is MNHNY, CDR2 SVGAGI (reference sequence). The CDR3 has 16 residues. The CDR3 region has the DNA TGTGCCAGCAGTTATCCCACTAGCGGCACGTACAATGGGCAGTTCTTC. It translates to CASSYPTSGTYNGQFF.

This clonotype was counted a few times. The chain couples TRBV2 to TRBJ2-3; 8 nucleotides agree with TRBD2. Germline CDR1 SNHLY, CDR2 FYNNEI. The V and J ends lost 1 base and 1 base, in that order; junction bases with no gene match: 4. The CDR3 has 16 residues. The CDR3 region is CASSEGVTSGTDTQYF. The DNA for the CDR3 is TGTGCCAGCAGTGAAGGGGTGACTAGCGGCACAGATACGCAGTATTTT.

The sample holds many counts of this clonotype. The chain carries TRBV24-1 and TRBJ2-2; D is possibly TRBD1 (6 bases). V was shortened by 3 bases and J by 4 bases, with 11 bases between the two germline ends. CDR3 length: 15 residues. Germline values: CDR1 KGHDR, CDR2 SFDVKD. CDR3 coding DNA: TGTGCCACCAGTGATCCAGGGGAACCCACCGGGGAGCTGTTTTTT. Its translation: CATSDPGEPTGELFF.

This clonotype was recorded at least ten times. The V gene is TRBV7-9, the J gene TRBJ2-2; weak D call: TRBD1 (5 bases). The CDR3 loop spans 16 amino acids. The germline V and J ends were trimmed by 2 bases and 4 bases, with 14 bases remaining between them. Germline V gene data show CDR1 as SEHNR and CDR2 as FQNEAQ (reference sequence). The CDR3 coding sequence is TGTGCCAGCAGCTTACGCGAAGGGGTTCCCACCGGGGAGCTGTTTTTT. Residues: CASSLREGVPTGELFF.

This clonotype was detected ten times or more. CDR3: CASSERGTYGYTF. The CDR3 coding sequence is TGCGCCAGCAGTGAAAGGGGAACCTATGGCTACACCTTC. This sequence joins TRBV10-2 and TRBJ1-2, with TRBD1 as a possible D gene (5 bases). The CDR3 has 13 residues. V was pared by 3 bases and J by 4 bases, with 9 bases between. The germline V gene has CDR1 WSHSY and CDR2 SAAADI.

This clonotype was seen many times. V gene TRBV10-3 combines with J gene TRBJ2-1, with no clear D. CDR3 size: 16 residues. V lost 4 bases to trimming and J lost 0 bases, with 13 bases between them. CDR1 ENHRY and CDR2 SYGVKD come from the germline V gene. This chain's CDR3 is CAISASTGSSYNEQFF. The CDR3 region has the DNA TGTGCCATCAGTGCCTCAACCGGCAGCTCCTACAATGAGCAGTTCTTC.

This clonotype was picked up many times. CDR3 nucleotide sequence: TGTGCCAGCAGCCAAGAGCTGACAACAGCGGAGCAGTACTTC. It codes for CASSQELTTAEQYF. This chain links TRBV14 with TRBJ2-7; D is unclear. Germline V gives CDR1 SGHDN, CDR2 FVKESK. Trimming shortened V by 0 bases and J by 7 bases, and 13 bases separated the two germline ends. This CDR3 has 14 residues. Full variable domain (remainder filled in from reference TRBV14 and TRBJ2-7): EAGVTQFPSHSVIEKGQTVTLRCDPISGHDNLYWYRRVMGKEIKFLLHFVKESKQDESGMPNNRFLAERTGGTYSTLKVQPAELEDSGVYFCASSQELTTAEQYFGPGTRLTVT.

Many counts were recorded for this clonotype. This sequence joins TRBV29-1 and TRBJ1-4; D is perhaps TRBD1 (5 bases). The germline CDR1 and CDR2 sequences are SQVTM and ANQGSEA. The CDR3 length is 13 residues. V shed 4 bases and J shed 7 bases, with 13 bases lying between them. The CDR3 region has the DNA TGCAGCGTTGTGGGGGAATCTAGTGAAAAACTGTTTTTT. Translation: CSVVGESSEKLFF.

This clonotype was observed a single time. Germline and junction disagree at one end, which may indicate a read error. The CDR3 DNA reads as TGTGCCAGCAGCAAAGACCTTACAGGGGGGGGAAAACTGTTTTTT. Protein sequence: CASSKDLTGGGKLFF. This sequence joins TRBV3-1 and TRBJ1-4; 8 bases fit TRBD1. Germline V lookup: CDR1 LGHDT, CDR2 YNNKEL (reference sequence). This CDR3 has 15 residues. Complete variable domain (other parts from reference TRBV3-1 and TRBJ1-4): DTAVSQTPKYLVTQMGNDKSIKCEQNLGHDTMYWYKQDSKKFLKIMFSYNNKELIINETVPNRFSPKSPDKAHLNLHINSLELGDSAVYFCASSKDLTGGGKLFFGSGTQLSVL.

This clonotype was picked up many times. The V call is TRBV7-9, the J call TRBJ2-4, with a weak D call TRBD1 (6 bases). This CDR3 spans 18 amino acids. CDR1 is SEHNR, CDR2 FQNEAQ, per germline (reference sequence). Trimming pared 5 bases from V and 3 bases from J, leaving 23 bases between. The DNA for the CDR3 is TGTGCCAGCAGCCCCCGACGGGCAGGGGCGTTGGACAAAAACATTCAGTACTTC. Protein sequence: CASSPRRAGALDKNIQYF.

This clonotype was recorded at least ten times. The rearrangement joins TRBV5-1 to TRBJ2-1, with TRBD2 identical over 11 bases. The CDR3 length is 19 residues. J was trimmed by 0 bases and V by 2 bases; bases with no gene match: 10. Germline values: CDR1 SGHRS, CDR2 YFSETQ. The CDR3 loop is CASSLQPGLAAGSYNEQFF. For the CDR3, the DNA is TGCGCCAGCAGCTTACAACCGGGACTAGCGGCCGGCTCCTACAATGAGCAGTTCTTC.

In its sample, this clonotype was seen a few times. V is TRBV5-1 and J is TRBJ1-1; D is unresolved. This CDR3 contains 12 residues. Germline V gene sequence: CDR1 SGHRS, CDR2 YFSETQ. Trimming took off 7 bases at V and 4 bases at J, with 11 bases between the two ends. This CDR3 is CASALAGTEAFF. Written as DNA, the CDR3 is TGCGCCAGCGCCCTTGCTGGCACTGAAGCTTTCTTT.